Presented here are 11 T cell receptor beta chains from one specimen sequenced in a study of shared clonotypes between healthy human individuals. The repertoire was sequenced with immunoSEQ multiplex PCR; TCRdb's copy has only in-frame clones and lacks some. The data contain 2 million to 2.5 million clones, 80% to 95% of them singletons. The material sequenced was naive CD4+ T cells from PBMCs. Subset described: CD45RA+ positively selected. The receptors here all came from a young man in good health. Some clones in this sample may be carry-over from other donors' samples.

The gene calls are TRBV30 and TRBJ1-5; the D is unclear. Germline V lookup: CDR1 GTSNPN, CDR2 SVGIG (reference sequence). This CDR3 contains 14 residues. Deletions cut 2 bases from V and 7 bases from J, with 15 bases between. The CDR3 protein is CAWSSSPRPQPQHF. In DNA, the CDR3 is TGTGCCTGGAGTTCCTCCCCAAGACCCCAGCCCCAGCATTTT.

The chain employs TRBV28 and TRBJ2-4; a possible D gene is TRBD1 (5 bases). Germline CDR1 reads MDHEN; CDR2 reads SYDVKM. The CDR3 spans 12 residues. V gave up 5 bases and J gave up 9 bases, with 11 bases separating them. The DNA for the CDR3 is TGTGCCAGCAGTGGACAAATGCGCATTCAGTACTTC. This gives the protein CASSGQMRIQYF.

The chain employs TRBV19 and TRBJ2-2, with 7 bases fitting TRBD1. The CDR3 is 18 amino acids. Trimming at V came to 3 bases and at J to 2 bases, leaving 12 bases not matched to a gene. In germline, CDR1 is LNHDA, CDR2 SQIVND (reference sequence). DNA for the CDR3: TGTGCCAGTAGTATTTCAGGGCTATGGGACAGCAACACCGGGGAGCTGTTTTTT. Translated: CASSISGLWDSNTGELFF.

This rearrangement joins TRBV29-1 to TRBJ2-1; 10 nucleotides align to TRBD2. CDR1 SQVTM and CDR2 ANQGSEA come from the germline V gene. This CDR3 is built from 14 residues. The J segment lost 0 bases and the V segment lost 5 bases, leaving 1 base of the junction unmatched. The CDR3 DNA is TGCAGCGTTCCTAGCGGGAGCTCCTACAATGAGCAGTTCTTC. Its translation: CSVPSGSSYNEQFF.

The chain links TRBV7-3 to TRBJ2-1, with 10 bases aligning to TRBD2. This CDR3 is built from 14 residues. Germline lookup yields CDR1 SGHTA and CDR2 FQGTGA. Trimming cost V 3 bases and J 6 bases; bases outside gene matches: 2. The CDR3 loop is CASSFSGRTNEQFF. DNA of the CDR3: TGTGCCAGCAGCTTTAGCGGGAGGACCAATGAGCAGTTCTTC.

As concerns this clone: This is likely a read error, given that the CDR3 carries no conserved phenylalanine or tryptophan at its end. The DNA is left out, because the CDR3 cannot be placed on it with certainty; the CDR3 is given as TCRdb lists it. Here the CDR3 reads CAWSARDREDPFY. The chain employs TRBV30 and TRBJ1-2; the tabulated D call, TRBD1, remains unverified against the DNA. Per the germline V gene, CDR1 is GTSNPN and CDR2 is SVGIG (reference sequence). 13 amino acids form the CDR3, both terminal residues included.

V is TRBV29-1 and J is TRBJ2-5; maybe TRBD2 (6 bases). Per germline, CDR1 SQVTM and CDR2 ANQGSEA. V was shortened by 6 bases and J by 3 bases, with 17 bases between the two germline ends. CDR3 length: 14 residues. The CDR3 sequence is CSVSGLINKETQYF. The CDR3 DNA follows: TGCAGCGTCTCGGGACTCATTAATAAAGAGACCCAGTACTTC.

The chain recombines TRBV5-8 with TRBJ1-1, with 10 bases identical to TRBD1. After removal of 4 bases from V and 4 bases from J, the junction contained 7 bases not matched to a gene. CDR1 is SGHTS, CDR2 YDEGEE, per germline. The CDR3 is 15 residues long. Written as DNA, the CDR3 is TGTGCCAGCAGCCCCCGGGGACAGGGGCGCACTGAAGCTTTCTTT. Encoded protein: CASSPRGQGRTEAFF.

The J gene is TRBJ2-7, the V gene TRBV15; D might be TRBD2 (6 bases). From germline, CDR1 is LNHNV and CDR2 YYDKDF (reference sequence). The V end lost 9 bases, the J end lost 5 bases, and 20 bases lay between the germline ends. The CDR3 has 14 amino acids. The CDR3, as DNA: TGTGCCACTAGTCCCGGGGGTGATAGGAACGAGCAGTACTTC. Its protein product is CATSPGGDRNEQYF.

This clone was detected only once. The CDR3 reads CASSPHAQTYEQYF. Written as DNA, the CDR3 is TGTGCCAGCAGCCCTCACGCCCAGACCTACGAGCAGTACTTC. This sequence joins TRBV9 and TRBJ2-7; D unclear. The CDR3 runs 14 residues. Trimming left V 4 bases short and J 2 bases short, with 13 bases between. Germline assignment: CDR1 SGDLS and CDR2 YYNGEE.

On this clone: Other DNA sequences in this sample translate to the same CDR3. The chain joins TRBV28 to TRBJ1-2, with TRBD1 identical over 7 bases. Germline assignment: CDR1 MDHEN and CDR2 SYDVKM. With 6 bases clipped from V and 5 bases from J, the junction kept 3 bases outside the gene matches. The CDR3 spans 12 residues. The CDR3 is CASSPQGYGYTF. CDR3 DNA sequence: TGTGCCAGCAGCCCACAGGGGTATGGCTACACCTTC.